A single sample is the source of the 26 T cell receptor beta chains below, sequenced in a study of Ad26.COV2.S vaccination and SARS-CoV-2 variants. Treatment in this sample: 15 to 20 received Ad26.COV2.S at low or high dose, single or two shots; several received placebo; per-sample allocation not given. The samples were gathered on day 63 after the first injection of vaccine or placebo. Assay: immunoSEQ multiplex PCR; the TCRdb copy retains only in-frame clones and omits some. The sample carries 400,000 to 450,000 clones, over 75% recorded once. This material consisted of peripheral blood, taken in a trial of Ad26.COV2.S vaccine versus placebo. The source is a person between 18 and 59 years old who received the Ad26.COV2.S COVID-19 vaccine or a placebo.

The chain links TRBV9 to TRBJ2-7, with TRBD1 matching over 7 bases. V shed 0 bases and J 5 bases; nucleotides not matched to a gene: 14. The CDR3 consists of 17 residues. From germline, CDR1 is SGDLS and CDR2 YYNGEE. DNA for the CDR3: TGTGCCAGCAGCGTAGCTACAGGGGCCTCCTACGGAGACGAGCAGTACTTC. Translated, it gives CASSVATGASYGDEQYF.

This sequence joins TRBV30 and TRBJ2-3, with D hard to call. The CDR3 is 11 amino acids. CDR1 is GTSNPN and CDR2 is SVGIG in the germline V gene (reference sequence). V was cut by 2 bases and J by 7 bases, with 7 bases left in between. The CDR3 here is CAWSNLYTQYF. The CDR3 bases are TGTGCCTGGAGTAACCTCTATACGCAGTATTTT.

Here the CDR3 reads CASSQVWRDMNTEAFF. The CDR3 nucleotides are TGCGCCAGCAGCCAAGTTTGGAGGGACATGAACACTGAAGCTTTCTTT. V gene TRBV4-3 combines with J gene TRBJ1-1; TRBD1 might be the D (6 bases). Trimming stripped 1 base from V and 0 bases from J, with 12 bases between. Germline V gene data show CDR1 as LGHNA and CDR2 as YSLEER. This CDR3 contains 16 residues.

Here the CDR3 reads CASSFSGRLADSSYEQYF. The CDR3, as DNA: TGTGCCAGCAGTTTTTCAGGGAGACTAGCGGATTCCTCCTACGAGCAGTACTTC. This chain links TRBV27 with TRBJ2-7; 9 nucleotides agree with TRBD2. Germline V gives CDR1 MNHEY, CDR2 SMNVEV (reference sequence). The CDR3 is 18 residues long. Unmatched junction bases numbered 12, after V lost 3 bases and J lost 0 bases.

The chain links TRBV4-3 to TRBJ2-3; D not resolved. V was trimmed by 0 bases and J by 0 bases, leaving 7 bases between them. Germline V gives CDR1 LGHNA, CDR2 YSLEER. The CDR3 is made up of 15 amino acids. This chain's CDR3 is CASSQDWRSTDTQYF. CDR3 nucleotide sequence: TGCGCCAGCAGCCAAGATTGGCGGAGCACAGATACGCAGTATTTT.

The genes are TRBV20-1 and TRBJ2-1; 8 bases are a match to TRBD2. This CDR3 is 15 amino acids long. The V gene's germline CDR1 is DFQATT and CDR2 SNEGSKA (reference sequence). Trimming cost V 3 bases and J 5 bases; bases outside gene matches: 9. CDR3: CSASSLSGGNNEQFF. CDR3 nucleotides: TGCAGTGCTAGTAGCCTGTCGGGAGGGAACAATGAGCAGTTCTTC.

In DNA form, the CDR3 reads TGTGCCACCGACACAGGGTCTAGCAATCAGCCCCAGCATTTT. It is translated as CATDTGSSNQPQHF. The chain uses TRBV6-5 and TRBJ1-5, with D possibly TRBD1 on 6 matching bases. CDR1 and CDR2 (germline): MNHEY, SVGAGI. CDR3 length equals 14 residues. V gave up 10 bases and J gave up 0 bases, with 13 bases separating them.

The CDR3 loop is CASGLVLWDRGFVSNQPQHF. The DNA for the CDR3 is TGTGCTAGTGGTTTGGTCTTATGGGACAGAGGCTTCGTTAGCAATCAGCCCCAGCATTTT. V gene TRBV12-5 combines with J gene TRBJ1-5, with TRBD1 matching 7 bases. V lost 0 bases to trimming and J lost 0 bases; unmatched junction nucleotides: 14. The length of the CDR3 is 20 residues. In germline, CDR1 is LGHNT, CDR2 FRNRAP.

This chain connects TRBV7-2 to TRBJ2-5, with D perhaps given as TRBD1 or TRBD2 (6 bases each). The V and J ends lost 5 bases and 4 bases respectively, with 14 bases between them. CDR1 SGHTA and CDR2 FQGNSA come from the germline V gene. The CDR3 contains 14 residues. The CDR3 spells CASSTLGGRETQYF. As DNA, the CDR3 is TGTGCCAGCAGCACCCTAGGGGGGAGAGAGACCCAGTACTTC.

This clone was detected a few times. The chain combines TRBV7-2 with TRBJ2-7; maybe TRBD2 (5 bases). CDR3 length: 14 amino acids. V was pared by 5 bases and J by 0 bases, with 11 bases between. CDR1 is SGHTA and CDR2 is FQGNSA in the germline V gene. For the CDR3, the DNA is TGTGCCAGCAGCATAACGGGGTCCTCCTACGAGCAGTACTTC. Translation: CASSITGSSYEQYF.

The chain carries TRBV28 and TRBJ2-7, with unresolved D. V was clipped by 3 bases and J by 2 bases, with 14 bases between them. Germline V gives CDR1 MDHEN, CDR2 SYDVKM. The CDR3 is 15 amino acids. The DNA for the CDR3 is TGTGCCAGCAGTTTCAGTTCCACAGTGCCCTACGAGCAGTACTTC. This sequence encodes CASSFSSTVPYEQYF.

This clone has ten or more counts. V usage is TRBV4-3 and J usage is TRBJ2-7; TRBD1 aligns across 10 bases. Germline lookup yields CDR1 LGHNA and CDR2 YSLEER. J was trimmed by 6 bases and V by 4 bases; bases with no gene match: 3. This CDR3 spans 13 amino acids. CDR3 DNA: TGCGCCAGCAGCCCCGACAGGGGGCGCGAGCAGTACTTC. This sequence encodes CASSPDRGREQYF.

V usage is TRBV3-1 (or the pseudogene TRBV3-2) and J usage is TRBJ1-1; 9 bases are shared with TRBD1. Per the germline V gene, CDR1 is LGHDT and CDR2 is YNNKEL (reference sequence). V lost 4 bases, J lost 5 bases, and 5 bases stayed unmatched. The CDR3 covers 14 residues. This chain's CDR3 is CASSPGTGLTEAFF. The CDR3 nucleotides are TGTGCCAGCAGCCCGGGGACAGGGCTGACTGAAGCTTTCTTT.

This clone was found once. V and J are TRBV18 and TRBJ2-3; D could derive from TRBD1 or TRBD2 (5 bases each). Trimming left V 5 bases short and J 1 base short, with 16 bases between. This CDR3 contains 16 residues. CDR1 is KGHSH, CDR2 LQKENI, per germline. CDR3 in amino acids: CASSAGTIPGTDTQYF. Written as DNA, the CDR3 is TGTGCCAGCTCAGCTGGGACGATCCCAGGCACAGATACGCAGTATTTT.

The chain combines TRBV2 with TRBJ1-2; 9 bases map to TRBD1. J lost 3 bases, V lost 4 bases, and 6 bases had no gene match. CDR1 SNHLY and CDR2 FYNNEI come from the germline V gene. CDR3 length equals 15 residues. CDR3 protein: CASSAYRGRDYGYTF. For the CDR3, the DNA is TGTGCCAGCAGTGCCTACAGGGGGCGCGACTATGGCTACACCTTC. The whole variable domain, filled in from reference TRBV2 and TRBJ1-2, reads EPEVTQTPSHQVTQMGQEVILRCVPISNHLYFYWYRQILGQKVEFLVSFYNNEISEKSEIFDDQFSVERPDGSNFTLKIRSTKLEDSAMYFCASSAYRGRDYGYTFGSGTRLTVV.

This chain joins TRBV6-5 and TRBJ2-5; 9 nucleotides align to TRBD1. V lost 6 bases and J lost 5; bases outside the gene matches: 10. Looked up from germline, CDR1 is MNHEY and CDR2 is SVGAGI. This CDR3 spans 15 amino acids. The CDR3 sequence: CASSLVGQGRETQYF. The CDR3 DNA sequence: TGTGCCAGCAGCCTAGTGGGACAGGGAAGGGAGACCCAGTACTTC.

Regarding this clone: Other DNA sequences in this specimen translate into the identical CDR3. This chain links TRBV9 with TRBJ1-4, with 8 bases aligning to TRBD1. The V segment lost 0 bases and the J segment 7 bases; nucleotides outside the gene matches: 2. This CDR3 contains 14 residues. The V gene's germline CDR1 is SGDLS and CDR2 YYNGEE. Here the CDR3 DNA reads TGTGCCAGCAGCGTAGGACAGGGGAGTGAAAAACTGTTTTTT. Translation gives CASSVGQGSEKLFF.

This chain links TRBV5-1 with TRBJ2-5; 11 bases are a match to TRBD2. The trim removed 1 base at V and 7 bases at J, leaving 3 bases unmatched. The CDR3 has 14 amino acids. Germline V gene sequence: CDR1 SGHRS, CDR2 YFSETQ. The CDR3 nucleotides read TGCGCCAGCAGCTTGTCTGGACTAGCGGGGACCCAGTACTTC. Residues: CASSLSGLAGTQYF.

Written as DNA, the CDR3 is TGTGCCAGCAGCTTAGAGGTGTTCTACGAGCAGTACTTC. Amino acid sequence: CASSLEVFYEQYF. The V call is TRBV7-8, the J call TRBJ2-7; D uncertain. CDR1 and CDR2 (germline): SGHVS, FQNEAQ. There are 13 residues in the CDR3. The V end was cut by 1 base, the J end by 3 bases, with 7 bases between.

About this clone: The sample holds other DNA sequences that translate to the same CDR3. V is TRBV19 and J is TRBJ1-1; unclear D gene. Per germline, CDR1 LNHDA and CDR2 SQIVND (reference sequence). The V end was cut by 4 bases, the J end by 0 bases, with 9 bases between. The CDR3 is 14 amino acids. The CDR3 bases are TGTGCCAGTAGTACCTGGACGGTGAACACTGAAGCTTTCTTT. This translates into CASSTWTVNTEAFF.

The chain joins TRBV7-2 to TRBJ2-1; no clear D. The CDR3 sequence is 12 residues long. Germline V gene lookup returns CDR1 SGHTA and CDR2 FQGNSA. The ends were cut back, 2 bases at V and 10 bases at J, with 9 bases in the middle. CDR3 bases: TGTGCCAGCAGCTTAAATAACCCCGAGCAGTTCTTC. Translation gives CASSLNNPEQFF.

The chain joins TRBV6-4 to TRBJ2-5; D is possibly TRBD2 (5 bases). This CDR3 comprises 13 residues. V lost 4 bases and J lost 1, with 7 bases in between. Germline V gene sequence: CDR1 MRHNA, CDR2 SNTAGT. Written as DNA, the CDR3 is TGTGCCAGCAGTGCCGGGATCCAAGAGACCCAGTACTTC. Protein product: CASSAGIQETQYF.

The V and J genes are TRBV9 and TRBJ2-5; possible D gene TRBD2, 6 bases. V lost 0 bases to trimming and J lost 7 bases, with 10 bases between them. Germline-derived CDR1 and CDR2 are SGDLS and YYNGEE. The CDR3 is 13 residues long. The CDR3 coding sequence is TGTGCCAGCAGCGTAGGACTAGAGAGGACCCAGTACTTC. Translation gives CASSVGLERTQYF.

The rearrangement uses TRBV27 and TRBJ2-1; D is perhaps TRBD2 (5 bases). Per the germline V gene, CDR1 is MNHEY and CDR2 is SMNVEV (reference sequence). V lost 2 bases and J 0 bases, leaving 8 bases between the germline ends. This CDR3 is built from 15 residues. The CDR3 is CASSLAAGSYNEQFF. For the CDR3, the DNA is TGTGCCAGCAGTTTAGCGGCGGGCTCCTACAATGAGCAGTTCTTC.

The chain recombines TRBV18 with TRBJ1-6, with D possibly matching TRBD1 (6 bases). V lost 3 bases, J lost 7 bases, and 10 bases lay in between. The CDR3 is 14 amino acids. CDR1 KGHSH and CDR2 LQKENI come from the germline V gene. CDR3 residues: CASSPTGNNSPLHF. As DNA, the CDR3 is TGTGCCAGCTCACCTACAGGGAACAATTCACCCCTCCACTTT.

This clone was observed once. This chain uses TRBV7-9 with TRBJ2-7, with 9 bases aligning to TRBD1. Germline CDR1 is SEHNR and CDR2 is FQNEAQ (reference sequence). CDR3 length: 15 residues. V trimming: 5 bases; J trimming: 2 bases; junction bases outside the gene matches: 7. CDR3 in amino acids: CASSRTGDPTYEQYF. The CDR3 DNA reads TGTGCCAGCAGCAGGACAGGGGATCCTACCTACGAGCAGTACTTC.